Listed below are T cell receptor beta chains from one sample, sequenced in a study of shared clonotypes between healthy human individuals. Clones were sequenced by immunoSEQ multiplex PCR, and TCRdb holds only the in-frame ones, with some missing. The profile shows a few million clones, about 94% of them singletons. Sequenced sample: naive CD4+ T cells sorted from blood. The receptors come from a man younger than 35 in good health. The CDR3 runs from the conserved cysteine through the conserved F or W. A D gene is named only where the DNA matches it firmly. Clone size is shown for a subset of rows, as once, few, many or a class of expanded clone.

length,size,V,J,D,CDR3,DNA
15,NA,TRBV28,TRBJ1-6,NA,CASSFRDRRNSPLHF,TGTGCCAGCAGTTTTCGGGACCGTCGAAATTCACCCCTCCACTTT
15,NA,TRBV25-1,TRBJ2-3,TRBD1,CASSEKDRSTDTQYF,TGTGCCAGCAGTGAAAAGGACAGGAGCACAGATACGCAGTATTTT
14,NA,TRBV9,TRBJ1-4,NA,CASSPSGLGEKLFF,TGTGCCAGCAGCCCGAGTGGCCTGGGAGAAAAACTGTTTTTT
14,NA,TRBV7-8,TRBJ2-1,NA,CASSSHGGYNEQFF,TGTGCCAGCAGCTCCCACGGGGGATACAATGAGCAGTTCTTC
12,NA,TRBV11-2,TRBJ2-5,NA,CASSTFRETQYF,TGTGCCAGCAGCACCTTCAGGGAGACCCAGTACTTC
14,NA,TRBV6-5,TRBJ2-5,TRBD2,CASRASGRGETQYF,TGTGCCAGCCGGGCTAGCGGGAGGGGAGAGACCCAGTACTTC
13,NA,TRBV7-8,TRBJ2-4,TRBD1,CASSPGQGNIQYF,TGTGCCAGCAGCCCCGGACAGGGTAACATTCAGTACTTC
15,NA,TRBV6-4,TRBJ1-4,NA,CASKRVRQALEKLFF,TGTGCCAGCAAAAGGGTCCGACAGGCTCTTGAAAAACTGTTTTTT
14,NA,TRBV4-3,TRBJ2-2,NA,CASSQELNTGELFF,TGCGCCAGCAGCCAAGAATTGAACACCGGGGAGCTGTTTTTT
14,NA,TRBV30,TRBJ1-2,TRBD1,CALGQGKYTYGYTF,TGTGCCTTGGGACAGGGGAAATATACTTATGGCTACACCTTC
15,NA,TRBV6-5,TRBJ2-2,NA,CASSSGTAGTGELFF,TGTGCCAGCAGTTCCGGGACAGCGGGCACCGGGGAGCTGTTTTTT
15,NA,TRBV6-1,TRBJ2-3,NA,CASSGQGGTTDTQYF,TGTGCCAGCAGCGGTCAGGGTGGCACCACAGATACGCAGTATTTT
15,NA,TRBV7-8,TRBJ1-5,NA,CASSSTGVSNQPQHF,TGTGCCAGCAGCTCGACAGGAGTTAGCAATCAGCCCCAGCATTTT
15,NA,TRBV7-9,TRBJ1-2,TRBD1,CASSARTGAVYGYTF,TGTGCCAGCAGCGCCCGAACAGGGGCCGTCTATGGCTACACCTTC
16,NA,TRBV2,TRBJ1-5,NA,CASSIDSTGGRQPQHF,TGTGCCAGCAGCATAGACAGTACTGGGGGGCGTCAGCCCCAGCATTTT
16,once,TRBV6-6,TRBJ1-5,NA,CASSYSRVSGNQPQHF,TGTGCCAGCAGTTACTCGAGGGTTAGCGGCAATCAGCCCCAGCATTTT
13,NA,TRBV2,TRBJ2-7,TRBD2,CASGRAGSYEQYF,TGTGCCAGCGGACGAGCGGGGTCCTACGAGCAGTACTTC
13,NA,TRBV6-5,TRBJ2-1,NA,CASSRGTLGEQFF,TGTGCCAGCAGTAGGGGGACACTGGGGGAGCAGTTCTTC
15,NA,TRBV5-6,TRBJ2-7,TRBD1,CASSLPDRATYEQYF,TGTGCCAGCAGCTTGCCCGACAGGGCTACCTACGAGCAGTACTTC
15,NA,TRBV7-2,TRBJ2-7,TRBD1,CASSSWTGNSHEQYF,TGTGCCAGCAGCTCCTGGACAGGGAATAGCCACGAGCAGTACTTC
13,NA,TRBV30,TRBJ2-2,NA,CAWTGGNTGELFF,TGTGCCTGGACCGGCGGGAACACCGGGGAGCTGTTTTTT
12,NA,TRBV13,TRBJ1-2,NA,CASSETGYGYTF,TGTGCCAGCAGCGAGACAGGCTATGGCTACACCTTC
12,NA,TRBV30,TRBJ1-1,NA,CAWSVRNTEAFF,TGTGCCTGGAGTGTACGGAACACTGAAGCTTTCTTT
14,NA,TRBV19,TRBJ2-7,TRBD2,CASSIEAGPYEQYF,TGTGCCAGTAGTATAGAAGCGGGGCCCTACGAGCAGTACTTC
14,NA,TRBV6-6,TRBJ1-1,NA,CASSSQGSNTEAFF,TGTGCCAGCAGTTCACAGGGATCCAACACTGAAGCTTTCTTT
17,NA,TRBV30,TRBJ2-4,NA,CAWSALAGFTAKNIQYF,TGTGCCTGGAGTGCCCTAGCCGGGTTTACAGCCAAAAACATTCAGTACTTC
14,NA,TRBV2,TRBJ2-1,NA,CASSEFRGGNEQFF,TGTGCCAGCAGTGAATTTCGAGGGGGAAATGAGCAGTTCTTC
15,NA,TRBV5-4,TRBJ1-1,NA,CASSLAGALNTEAFF,TGTGCCAGCAGCTTGGCAGGGGCCTTGAACACTGAAGCTTTCTTT
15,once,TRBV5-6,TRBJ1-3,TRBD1,CASSLTGGSGNTIYF,TGTGCCAGCAGCCTCACAGGGGGCTCTGGAAACACCATATATTTT
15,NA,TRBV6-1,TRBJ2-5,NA,CASSEATRGGETQYF,TGTGCCAGCAGTGAAGCTACTCGAGGGGGAGAGACCCAGTACTTC
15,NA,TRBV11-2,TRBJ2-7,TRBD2,CASRPRLADFLEQYF,TGTGCCAGCAGACCCCGACTAGCGGACTTTTTAGAGCAGTACTTC
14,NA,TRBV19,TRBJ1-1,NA,CASSNQALNTEAFF,TGTGCCAGTAGTAATCAGGCTCTCAACACTGAAGCTTTCTTT
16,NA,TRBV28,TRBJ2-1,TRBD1,CASTLGGQGDWAEQFF,TGTGCCAGCACCCTCGGAGGACAGGGGGATTGGGCTGAGCAGTTCTTC
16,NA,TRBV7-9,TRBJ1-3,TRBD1,CASSLGDRGLRNTIYF,TGTGCCAGCAGCTTAGGTGACAGGGGGCTCCGAAACACCATATATTTT
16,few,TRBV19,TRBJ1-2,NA,CASSMYLRGNGYGYTF,TGTGCCAGTAGTATGTATTTAAGGGGTAATGGCTATGGCTACACCTTC
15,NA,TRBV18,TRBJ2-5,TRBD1,CASSPGTERGETQYF,TGTGCCAGCTCACCAGGGACAGAGAGAGGAGAGACCCAGTACTTC
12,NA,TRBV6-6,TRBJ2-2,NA,CASRPNTGELFF,TGTGCCAGCAGACCGAACACCGGGGAGCTGTTTTTT
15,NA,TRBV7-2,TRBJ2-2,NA,CASSLVLTATGELFF,TGTGCCAGCAGCTTAGTATTGACGGCCACCGGGGAGCTGTTTTTT
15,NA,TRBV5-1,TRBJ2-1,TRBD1,CASSLLRTGGNEQFF,TGCGCCAGCAGCTTGTTAAGGACAGGGGGTAATGAGCAGTTCTTC
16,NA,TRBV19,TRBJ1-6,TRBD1,CASSFLGGQRSSPLHF,TGTGCCAGTAGTTTCCTAGGGGGCCAGCGAAGTTCACCCCTCCACTTT
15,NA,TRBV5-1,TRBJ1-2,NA,CASSLAGTPNYGYTF,TGCGCCAGCAGCTTGGCCGGGACACCTAACTATGGCTACACCTTC
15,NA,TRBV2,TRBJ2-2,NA,CATGAGQTWTGELFF,TGTGCCACCGGAGCGGGACAAACATGGACCGGGGAGCTGTTTTTT
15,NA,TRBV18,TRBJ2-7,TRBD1,CASSPPGQGGYEQYF,TGTGCCAGCTCACCACCGGGACAGGGTGGGTACGAGCAGTACTTC
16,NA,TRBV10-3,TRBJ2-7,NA,CAISLGRLESSYEQYF,TGTGCCATCAGCCTAGGGAGGCTCGAGAGCTCCTACGAGCAGTACTTC
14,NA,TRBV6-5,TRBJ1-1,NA,CASSYSALGTEAFF,TGTGCCAGCAGTTACTCAGCCTTAGGAACTGAAGCTTTCTTT
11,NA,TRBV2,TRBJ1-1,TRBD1,CASSVGQAGFF,TGTGCCAGCAGCGTTGGACAGGCTGGTTTCTTT
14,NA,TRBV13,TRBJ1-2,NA,CASSLGGPLQGYTF,TGTGCCAGCAGCTTGGGGGGCCCCCTACAGGGCTACACCTTC
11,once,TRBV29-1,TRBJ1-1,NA,CSVISNTEAFF,TGCAGCGTGATCTCGAACACTGAAGCTTTCTTT
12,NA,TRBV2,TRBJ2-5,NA,CASKSAGETQYF,TGTGCCAGCAAAAGTGCCGGGGAGACCCAGTACTTC
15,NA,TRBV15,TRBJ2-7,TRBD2,CATSRDKAGTYEQYF,TGTGCCACCAGCAGAGATAAAGCGGGGACCTACGAGCAGTACTTC
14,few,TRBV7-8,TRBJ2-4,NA,CASVSGLGSSIQYF,TGTGCCAGCGTATCTGGTTTGGGCTCGAGCATTCAGTACTTC
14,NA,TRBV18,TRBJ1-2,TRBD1,CASSPTTGGYGYTF,TGTGCCAGCTCACCCACTACAGGGGGGTATGGCTACACCTTC
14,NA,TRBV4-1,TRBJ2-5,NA,CASSQAGVGETQYF,TGCGCCAGCAGCCAAGCAGGGGTCGGAGAGACCCAGTACTTC
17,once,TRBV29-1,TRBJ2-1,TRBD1,CSVVGQGGAAANNEQFF,TGCAGCGTTGTGGGACAGGGGGGAGCGGCGGCAAACAATGAGCAGTTCTTC
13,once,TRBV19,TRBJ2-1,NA,CASSMTVYNEQFF,TGTGCCAGTAGTATGACGGTCTACAATGAGCAGTTCTTC
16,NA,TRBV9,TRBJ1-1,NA,CASSAHDGRVSTEAFF,TGTGCCAGCAGCGCCCACGACGGGAGGGTTAGCACTGAAGCTTTCTTT
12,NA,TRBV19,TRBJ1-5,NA,CASRNGNQPQHF,TGTGCCAGTAGGAACGGCAATCAGCCCCAGCATTTT
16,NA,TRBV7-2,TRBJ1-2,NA,CASSSPAGHRSGDYTF,TGTGCCAGCAGCTCGCCGGCGGGACACCGATCGGGAGACTACACCTTC